This record looks at one TCR beta chain sequence and its context. This sample is drawn from a study of blood T cell repertoires in COVID-19. Study-wide context: From T cells, B-cell-depleted T cells, or PBMCs came the material, which was cDNA or gDNA.

Trimming left V 2 bases short and J 6 bases short, with 11 bases between. Germline assignment: CDR1 WSHSY and CDR2 SAAADI. The CDR3 runs 14 residues. As processed by the authors: Nucleated cell counts were estimated from reference gene primer amplification. Profiled with immunoSEQ multiplex PCR; TCRdb holds only in-frame clones, not every one. That table is the source of V, J and clone size, and D and trimming were worked out from the DNA. The sample lists roughly 63,000 clones, less than 85% seen once, with 9.7% in the top ten. This TCR was sampled from a human donor in a cohort sampled during active COVID-19. Sequencing used peripheral blood. The chain is built from TRBV10-2 and TRBJ2-1; D remains ambiguous. The CDR3 DNA is TGCGCCAGCAGTGAGCAGGTATTAGGCAATGAGCAGTTCTTC. It specifies CASSEQVLGNEQFF.